Shown below are 3 T cell receptor beta chains from a single sample sequenced in a study of T-cell reconstitution after alpha-beta-depleted transplantation in children. Using unique molecular identifiers, the investigators prepared the TCRbeta library. Each CDR3 protein gets one entry after TCRdb re-called the PCR reads with MiXCR. The sample shows approximately 170,000 distinct CDR3 sequences, approximately 12% of them seen only once. The sample in question was PBMCs, obtained before TCRalphabeta/CD19-depleted stem cell transplant. The receptors were sampled from a boy under 10 years old with acute myeloid leukemia, due to receive a stem cell transplant.

This clonotype was recorded many times. V gene TRBV27 combines with J gene TRBJ2-2, with a possible D match to TRBD2 (5 bases). V was shortened by 10 bases and J by 0 bases, with 12 bases between the two germline ends. CDR3 size: 14 residues. Germline assignment: CDR1 MNHEY and CDR2 SMNVEV (reference sequence). For the CDR3, the DNA is TGTGCCATGGGAGCGGAAGCGAACACCGGGGAGCTGTTTTTT. Amino acid sequence: CAMGAEANTGELFF.

This clonotype was picked up many times. The V call is TRBV7-8, the J call TRBJ2-1; no clear D gene. The germline V gene has CDR1 SGHVS and CDR2 FQNEAQ. The CDR3 has 15 residues. Trimming stripped 1 base from V and 6 bases from J, with 13 bases between. This CDR3 reads CASSLEGGRGNEQFF. CDR3 bases: TGTGCCAGCAGCTTAGAGGGCGGTAGAGGCAATGAGCAGTTCTTC.

This clonotype occurred many times. The rearrangement uses TRBV15 and TRBJ2-1; 14 bases are shared with TRBD2. The germline gives CDR1 LNHNV, CDR2 YYDKDF (reference sequence). The CDR3 is made up of 23 amino acids. The ends lost 2 bases at V and 5 bases at J; junction bases unmatched: 23. CDR3 DNA: TGTGCCACCAGCAGACCTACCAACCCCGGGACTAGCGGGAGTATAAAAGACGACAATGAGCAGTTCTTC. It yields the protein CATSRPTNPGTSGSIKDDNEQFF.